Listed below are T cell receptor beta chains from one sample, sequenced in a study of T cell changes during pregnancy in multiple sclerosis. Assay used: immunoSEQ multiplex PCR; TCRdb lists only in-frame clones, some missing. Of roughly 93,000 clones listed, 75% to 95% are singletons. Material: peripheral blood, obtained before pregnancy. The source is a female donor with multiple sclerosis, enrolled in a pregnancy study. CDR3s include the opening cysteine and the closing phenylalanine or tryptophan. D genes are given only for firm matches. Clone sizes are given selectively: once, few, many, or a class where the clone is expanded.

V gene	clone size	CDR3 length	D gene	J gene	CDR3 DNA	CDR3 protein
TRBV11-2	-	13	-	TRBJ2-7	TGTGCCAGCAGCCCCGAGATCTCCTACGAGCAGTACTTC	CASSPEISYEQYF
TRBV7-9	few	15	-	TRBJ1-1	TGTGCCAGCAGCTACCCGGGGGGACCGAACACTGAAGCTTTCTTT	CASSYPGGPNTEAFF
TRBV6-5	-	16	TRBD2	TRBJ2-1	TGTGCCAGCAGTTTTCTTAGCGGGAGGGGTTACAATGAGCAGTTCTTC	CASSFLSGRGYNEQFF
TRBV11-3	-	13	TRBD2	TRBJ2-1	TGTGCCAGCAGCTTAGTTAATAGCGGGGCGCAGTTCTTC	CASSLVNSGAQFF
TRBV5-1	-	15	TRBD1	TRBJ1-2	TGCGCCAGCAGCCCGGGGGACAGTCGTTCCTATGGCTACACCTTC	CASSPGDSRSYGYTF
TRBV5-1	-	15	TRBD2	TRBJ2-5	TGCGCCAGCAGCTTGGTCCCTAGCGGGGAACAGACCCAGTACTTC	CASSLVPSGEQTQYF
TRBV27	-	13	-	TRBJ1-1	TGTGCCAGCAGTTTATCGGGAGGGATTAAAGCTTTCTTT	CASSLSGGIKAFF
TRBV7-2	-	14	-	TRBJ1-2	TGTGCCAGCAGCTTACCGGGTCGGGACTATGGCTACACCTTC	CASSLPGRDYGYTF
TRBV10-2	-	13	-	TRBJ2-5	TGCGCCAGCCATGGAGGGATTTGGGAGACCCAGTACTTC	CASHGGIWETQYF
TRBV29-1	-	15	TRBD1	TRBJ2-1	TGCAGCGTTGAGAATTACAGGGGGCACTACAATGAGCAGTTCTTC	CSVENYRGHYNEQFF
TRBV5-1	-	16	-	TRBJ1-3	TGCGCCAGCAGCTTGGCCGGGGGGCGAAGTGGAAACACCATATATTTT	CASSLAGGRSGNTIYF
TRBV5-4	-	19	TRBD1	TRBJ2-5	TGTGCCAGCAGCTTGCCGGGACAGGGGGGTGAGGCAGGCCCAGAGACCCAGTACTTC	CASSLPGQGGEAGPETQYF
TRBV5-1	-	15	-	TRBJ1-3	TGCGCCAGCGGCCTAGGGACACCGGGCGGGAACACCATATATTTT	CASGLGTPGGNTIYF
TRBV29-1	-	14	TRBD1	TRBJ1-5	TGCAGCGTTGGTCTGGACAGGGAGGACCAGCCCCAGCATTTT	CSVGLDREDQPQHF
TRBV7-2	-	14	-	TRBJ1-5	TGTGCCAGCAGCCCGGTCAATAGCAATCAGCCCCAGCATTTT	CASSPVNSNQPQHF
TRBV6-6	-	14	-	TRBJ2-7	TGTGCCAGCAGTTTCGAAGGACAGATCTACGAGCAGTACTTC	CASSFEGQIYEQYF
TRBV5-1	-	20	TRBD2	TRBJ2-6	TGCGCCAGCAGCCTTAGGACTAGCGGGGGCCCCAGCTCTGGGGCCAACGTCCTGACTTTC	CASSLRTSGGPSSGANVLTF
TRBV18	-	15	-	TRBJ1-4	TGTGCCAGCTCAACTCGGGAACAGATTAATGAAAAACTGTTTTTT	CASSTREQINEKLFF
TRBV7-9	-	17	-	TRBJ2-2	TGTGCCAGCAGCTTAGGCCCTTGGGCAGGGGAAACCGGGGAGCTGTTTTTT	CASSLGPWAGETGELFF
TRBV5-1	-	16	-	TRBJ2-1	TGCGCCAGCAGCTTGGGAGATAGACTACTTTTCGGTGAGCAGTTCTTC	CASSLGDRLLFGEQFF
TRBV6-1	-	13	-	TRBJ2-5	TGTGCCAGCGCCCGAGACAGGCAAGAGACCCAGTACTTC	CASARDRQETQYF
TRBV18	-	16	-	TRBJ1-1	TGTGCCAGCTCACCACCGGGCCGCAACTGGGACACTGAAGCTTTCTTT	CASSPPGRNWDTEAFF
TRBV18	-	13	-	TRBJ2-7	TGTGCCAGCGGCACGACAGTAGGCGACGAGCAGTACTTC	CASGTTVGDEQYF
TRBV7-8	-	14	TRBD2	TRBJ2-2	TGTGCCAGCAGATCGAGGGAGGGCACCGGGGAGCTGTTTTTT	CASRSREGTGELFF
TRBV29-1	-	14	-	TRBJ1-4	TGCAGCGTTGGTTCTCCCCAAGCGGGGGAAAAACTGTTTTTT	CSVGSPQAGEKLFF
TRBV7-3	-	13	TRBD1	TRBJ2-7	TGTGCCAGCAGCCCGCGACAGGGAACCGAGCAGTACTTC	CASSPRQGTEQYF